The next 20 T cell receptor gamma chains were all read from a single sample in a study of gamma delta lymphoproliferative disorders and STAT genes. PBMCs from patients and controls supplied the genomic DNA for sequencing. With CATT, TCRdb re-called clones from the multiplex PCR reads. The data show about 4,100 gamma-chain clones, around 6.5% seen once. Specimen: blood. All receptors come from a human donor in good health.

This clone ranks as medium-sized. The J segment was not called; the V segment is TRGV2. CDR1 is EGSNGY, CDR2 YDSYNSKV, per germline. CDR3 size: 9 residues. The CDR3 here is CATWDGLVF. CDR3 coding DNA: TGTGCCACCTGGGACGGGCTTGTCTTT.

As for this clone: Because the CDR3's place on the DNA is in doubt, the DNA is left out and the CDR3 is given as listed by TCRdb. No J gene call was made, and the V gene is TRGV4. The germline CDR1 and CDR2 sequences are EGSTGY and YDSYTSSV. The CDR3 is 15 residues long, counting both termini. This CDR3 is CATPIRSSLAVEQHF.

This clone is labeled as medium-sized. The chain joins TRGV4 to TRGJ1 or TRGJ2. The J gene, not given by TCRdb, was assigned here from a germline match of the nucleotide sequence. Germline V gives CDR1 EGSTGY, CDR2 YDSYTSSV. Losses at the gene ends were 3 bases for V and 5 bases for J; bases not matched to a gene: 10. CDR3 size: 14 residues. CDR3 bases: TGTGCCACCTGGGATTGGGGAATGGATTATAAGAAACTCTTT. This translates into CATWDWGMDYKKLF.

This clone was detected many times. This may come from a read error, since a much larger clone is one base off. The CDR3 is CATWDSYKKLF. In DNA form, the CDR3 reads TGTGCCACCTGGGACAGTTATAAGAAACTCTTT. The chain employs TRGV3 and TRGJ1 or TRGJ2. TCRdb carries no J gene annotation; the J gene was assigned here by matching the DNA with germline. V lost 1 base, J lost 6 bases, and 0 bases stayed unmatched. This CDR3 is 11 amino acids long. Per the germline V gene, CDR1 is VTNTFY and CDR2 is YDVSTARD (reference sequence).

The table lists this clone with many counts. The chain has TRGV9 and TRGJ1 or TRGJ2. Assignment of the J gene here rests on matching the DNA to germline, because TCRdb gives none. The CDR3 is made up of 13 amino acids. Germline V gives CDR1 GITISATS, CDR2 ISYDGTV (reference sequence). After removal of 1 base from V and 6 bases from J, the junction contained 6 bases not matched to a gene. CDR3 protein: CALWEVTGYKKLF. The CDR3, as DNA: TGTGCCTTGTGGGAGGTAACGGGTTATAAGAAACTCTTT.

This clone is medium-sized within its sample. V is TRGV10 and J is TRGJ1 or TRGJ2. The J gene, not given by TCRdb, was assigned here from a germline match of the nucleotide sequence. TRGV10 is assigned to the ORF class and has an uncertain function. V trimming: 8 bases; J trimming: 6 bases; junction bases outside the gene matches: 14. The CDR3 consists of 14 residues. The CDR3 here is CAAWMRGGFYKKLF. The DNA of the CDR3 is TGTGCTGCGTGGATGAGAGGGGGATTTTATAAGAAACTCTTT.

Many counts were recorded for this clone. This chain links TRGV9 with TRGJ1 or TRGJ2. TCRdb records no J gene; here it was assigned by comparing the DNA to germline. The length of the CDR3 is 15 residues. V lost 5 bases, J lost 0 bases, and 10 bases stayed unmatched. Germline V CDR1 and CDR2: GITISATS, ISYDGTV (reference sequence). CDR3 sequence: CALWAKCRNYYKKLF. The CDR3 region has the DNA TGTGCCTTGTGGGCCAAATGTAGGAATTATTATAAGAAACTCTTT.

The chain has TRGV10 and TRGJP1. TCRdb lists no J gene, so it was determined here by aligning the DNA to germline. TRGV10 is known as an ORF, though its function is uncertain. CDR3 length: 16 residues. V was pared by 11 bases and J by 6 bases, with 19 bases of the junction left unmatched. CDR3 sequence: CAAGKRARLSGWFKIF. The CDR3 region has the DNA TGTGCTGCGGGGAAAAGAGCCCGTCTTTCTGGTTGGTTCAAGATATTT.

There are many counts of this clone. The chain recombines TRGV9 with TRGJP. TCRdb is silent on the J gene; assignment here came from matching the DNA to germline. CDR3 length equals 16 residues. Germline-derived CDR1 and CDR2 are GITISATS and ISYDGTV (reference sequence). V was clipped by 2 bases and J by 7 bases; unmatched bases: 5. Here the CDR3 reads CALWEGNELGKKIKVF. The CDR3, as DNA: TGTGCCTTGTGGGAGGGGAATGAGTTGGGCAAAAAAATCAAGGTATTT.

This clone showed up many times. This chain links TRGV8 with TRGJ1 or TRGJ2. TCRdb does not report a J gene; here it was assigned by matching the DNA to germline references. The CDR3 covers 12 residues. Germline loops: CDR1 VENAVY, CDR2 YDSYNSRV. V was pared by 4 bases and J by 2 bases, with 2 bases of the junction left unmatched. The CDR3 region has the DNA TGTGCCACCTGGGAACATTATTATAAGAAACTCTTT. It yields the protein CATWEHYYKKLF.

This clone is classed as medium-sized. At the DNA level, this CDR3 is encoded by other sequences in the same sample as well. The gene calls are TRGV4 and TRGJ1 or TRGJ2. TCRdb leaves out the J gene; it was filled in here by matching the DNA to germline. CDR3 length equals 12 residues. The V gene end was trimmed by 2 bases and the J gene end by 3 bases; junction bases not matched to a gene: 1. CDR1 and CDR2 (germline): EGSTGY, YDSYTSSV. The CDR3 DNA follows: TGTGCCACCTGGGATGTTTATTATAAGAAACTCTTT. It is translated as CATWDVYYKKLF.

V gene TRGV8 combines with J gene TRGJ1 or TRGJ2. No J gene was available from TCRdb, and it was assigned here by a germline match of the DNA. V shed 3 bases, J shed 12 bases, and the junction held 11 bases outside the gene matches. From germline, CDR1 is VENAVY and CDR2 YDSYNSRV. CDR3 length: 12 amino acids. In DNA, the CDR3 is TGTGCCACCTGGGATTTCCGGGGAGCGAAACTCTTT. It yields the protein CATWDFRGAKLF.

This clone was detected only a few times. The chain has TRGV8 and TRGJ1 or TRGJ2. The J gene was missing in TCRdb and was found by matching the end of the DNA to germline. V trimming: 5 bases; J trimming: 8 bases; junction bases outside the gene matches: 3. Per the germline V gene, CDR1 is VENAVY and CDR2 is YDSYNSRV. This CDR3 comprises 10 residues. The CDR3 region has the DNA TGTGCCACCTGGGCCAATAAGAAACTCTTT. This gives the protein CATWANKKLF.

By frequency in the sample, this clone is medium-sized (0.01 to 0.1%). The genes are TRGV9 and TRGJ1 or TRGJ2. TCRdb records no J gene; here it was assigned by comparing the DNA to germline. The germline CDR1 and CDR2 sequences are GITISATS and ISYDGTV (reference sequence). V lost 12 bases and J lost 0; bases outside the gene matches: 8. CDR3 length equals 12 residues. CDR3 loop: CALLSNYYKKLF. CDR3 nucleotides: TGTGCCCTGCTATCGAATTATTATAAGAAACTCTTT.

This clone rates as medium-sized (0.01 to 0.1%). The chain carries TRGV2 and TRGJ1 or TRGJ2. TCRdb supplies no J gene; here it was assigned by aligning the nucleotide sequence to germline. Germline-derived CDR1 and CDR2 are EGSNGY and YDSYNSKV. The CDR3 consists of 13 residues. The V gene end was trimmed by 1 base and the J gene end by 10 bases; junction bases not matched to a gene: 10. CDR3 in amino acids: CATWDGSLVKKLF. The DNA for the CDR3 is TGTGCCACCTGGGACGGCTCGTTGGTCAAGAAACTCTTT.

Of note for this clone: The DNA is omitted, as the CDR3 cannot be located on it reliably, and the CDR3 follows TCRdb's listing. For the V gene the call is TRGV3; the J gene has no call. The CDR3 is 20 amino acids long, termini counted. Looked up from germline, CDR1 is VTNTFY and CDR2 is YDVSTARD (reference sequence). The CDR3 loop is CATWDGLFIIRNSLAVEQHF.

In this sample, this clone is medium-sized (0.01 to 0.1%). The DNA is left out, because the CDR3 cannot be placed on it with certainty; the CDR3 is given as TCRdb lists it. The V gene call reads TRGV11; no J gene was called. TRGV11 is an ORF for which the function is uncertain. The CDR3 has 17 residues if both end residues are counted. The CDR3: CTTVPAGLGTYHYKKLF.

In its sample, this clone is medium-sized. This chain connects TRGV8 to TRGJP2. TCRdb is silent on the J gene; assignment here came from matching the DNA to germline. CDR3 length equals 13 residues. Germline CDR1 and CDR2: VENAVY and YDSYNSRV. Unmatched junction bases numbered 1, after V lost 0 bases and J lost 6 bases. CDR3 protein: CATWDRCDWIKTF. In DNA form, the CDR3 reads TGTGCCACCTGGGATAGGTGTGATTGGATCAAGACGTTT.

By frequency in the sample, this clone is medium-sized (0.01 to 0.1%). V gene TRGV11 combines with J gene TRGJP1. TCRdb offers no J gene call, so here the DNA was matched to germline to obtain one. TRGV11 qualifies as an ORF whose function is uncertain. The CDR3 loop spans 18 amino acids. Trimming cost V 2 bases and J 0 bases; bases outside gene matches: 9. Here the CDR3 reads CACWIRPTFYTTGWFKIF. In nucleotides, the CDR3 is TGTGCCTGCTGGATTAGGCCGACATTTTATACCACTGGTTGGTTCAAGATATTT.

The sample holds many counts of this clone. The V call is TRGV3, the J call TRGJ1 or TRGJ2. Germline matching of the DNA provided the J gene here, since TCRdb leaves it blank. This CDR3 is built from 11 residues. The junction had 3 bases not matched to a gene; V was cut back by 2 bases and J by 8 bases. Germline CDR1 is VTNTFY and CDR2 is YDVSTARD (reference sequence). The DNA for the CDR3 is TGTGCCACCTGGGACAAAAATAAGAAACTCTTT. This gives the protein CATWDKNKKLF.